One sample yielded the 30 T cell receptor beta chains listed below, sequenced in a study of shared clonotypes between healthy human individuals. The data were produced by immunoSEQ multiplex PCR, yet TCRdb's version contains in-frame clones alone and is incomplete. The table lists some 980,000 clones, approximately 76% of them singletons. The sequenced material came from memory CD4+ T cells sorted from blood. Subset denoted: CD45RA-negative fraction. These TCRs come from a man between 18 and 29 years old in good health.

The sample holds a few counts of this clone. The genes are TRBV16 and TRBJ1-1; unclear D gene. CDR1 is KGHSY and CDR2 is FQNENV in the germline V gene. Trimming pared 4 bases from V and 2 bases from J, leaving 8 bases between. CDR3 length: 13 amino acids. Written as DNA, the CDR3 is TGTGCCAGCAGCCTTCAGACCAACACTGAAGCTTTCTTT. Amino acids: CASSLQTNTEAFF.

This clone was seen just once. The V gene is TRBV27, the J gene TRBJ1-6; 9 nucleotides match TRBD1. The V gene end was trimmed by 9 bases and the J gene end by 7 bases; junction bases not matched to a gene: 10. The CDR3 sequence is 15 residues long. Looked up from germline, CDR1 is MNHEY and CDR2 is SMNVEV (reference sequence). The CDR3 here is CASSGQGEKNSPLHF. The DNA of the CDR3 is TGTGCCAGTTCGGGACAGGGTGAAAAGAATTCACCCCTCCACTTT.

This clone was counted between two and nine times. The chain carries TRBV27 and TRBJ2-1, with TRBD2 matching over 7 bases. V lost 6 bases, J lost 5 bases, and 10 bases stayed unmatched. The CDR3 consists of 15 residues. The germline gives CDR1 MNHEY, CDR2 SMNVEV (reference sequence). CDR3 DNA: TGTGCCAGCAGATCAGTTCCCGGGACTAACAATGAGCAGTTCTTC. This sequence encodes CASRSVPGTNNEQFF.

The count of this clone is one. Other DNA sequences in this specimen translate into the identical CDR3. CDR3 sequence (DNA): TGCGCCAGCAGCTTGGGCGGAAGCTTCTACGAGCAGTACTTC. Amino acids: CASSLGGSFYEQYF. The V gene is TRBV5-1, the J gene TRBJ2-7; D gene unclear. CDR1 is SGHRS and CDR2 is YFSETQ in the germline V gene. This CDR3 is 14 amino acids long. V lost 0 bases and J lost 3, with 10 bases in between.

The CDR3 sequence is CASTRLAGLYNEQFF. The CDR3 coding sequence is TGTGCCAGCACCCGACTAGCGGGGCTCTACAATGAGCAGTTCTTC. This chain connects TRBV6-5 to TRBJ2-1; 11 positions agree with TRBD2. Germline V gene sequence: CDR1 MNHEY, CDR2 SVGAGI. Trimming took 7 bases from V and 3 from J; bases not matched to a gene: 5. The CDR3 is made up of 15 amino acids.

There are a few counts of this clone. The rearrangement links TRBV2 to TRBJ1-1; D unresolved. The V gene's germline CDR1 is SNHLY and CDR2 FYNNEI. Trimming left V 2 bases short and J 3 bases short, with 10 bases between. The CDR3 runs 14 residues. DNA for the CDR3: TGTGCCAGCAGTGAATTTTGGCGTGACACTGAAGCTTTCTTT. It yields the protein CASSEFWRDTEAFF.

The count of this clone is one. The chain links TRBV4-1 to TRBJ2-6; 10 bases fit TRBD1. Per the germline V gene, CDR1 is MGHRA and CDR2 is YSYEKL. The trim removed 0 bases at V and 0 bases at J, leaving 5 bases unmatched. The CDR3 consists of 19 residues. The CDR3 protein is CASSQDRGTGDSGANVLTF. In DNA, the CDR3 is TGCGCCAGCAGCCAAGATAGGGGGACAGGGGACTCTGGGGCCAACGTCCTGACTTTC.

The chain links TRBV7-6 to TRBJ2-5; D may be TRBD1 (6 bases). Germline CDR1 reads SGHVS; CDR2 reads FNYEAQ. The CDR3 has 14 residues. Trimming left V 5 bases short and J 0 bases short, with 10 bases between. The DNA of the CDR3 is TGTGCCAGCAGCCCGAGACAGGACCAAGAGACCCAGTACTTC. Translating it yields CASSPRQDQETQYF. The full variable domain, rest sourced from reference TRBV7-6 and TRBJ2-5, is GAGVSQSPRYKVTKRGQDVALRCDPISGHVSLYWYRQALGQGPEFLTYFNYEAQQDKSGLPNDRFSAERPEGSISTLTIQRTEQRDSAMYRCASSPRQDQETQYFGPGTRLLVL.

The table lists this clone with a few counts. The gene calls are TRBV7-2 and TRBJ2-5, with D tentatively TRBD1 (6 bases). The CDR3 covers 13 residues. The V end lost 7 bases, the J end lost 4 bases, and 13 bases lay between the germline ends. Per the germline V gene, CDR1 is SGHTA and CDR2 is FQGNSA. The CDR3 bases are TGTGCCAGCACAACAGGGTTGCTAGAGACCCAGTACTTC. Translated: CASTTGLLETQYF.

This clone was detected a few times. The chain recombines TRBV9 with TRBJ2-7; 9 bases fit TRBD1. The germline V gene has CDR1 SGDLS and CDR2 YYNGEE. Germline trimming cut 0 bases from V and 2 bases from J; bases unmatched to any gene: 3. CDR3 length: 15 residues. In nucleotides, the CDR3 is TGTGCCAGCAGCGTAGACGACAGGGGGACCTACGAGCAGTACTTC. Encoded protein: CASSVDDRGTYEQYF. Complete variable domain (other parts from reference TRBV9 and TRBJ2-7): DSGVTQTPKHLITATGQRVTLRCSPRSGDLSVYWYQQSLDQGLQFLIQYYNGEERAKGNILERFSAQQFPDLHSELNLSSLELGDSALYFCASSVDDRGTYEQYFGPGTRLTVT.

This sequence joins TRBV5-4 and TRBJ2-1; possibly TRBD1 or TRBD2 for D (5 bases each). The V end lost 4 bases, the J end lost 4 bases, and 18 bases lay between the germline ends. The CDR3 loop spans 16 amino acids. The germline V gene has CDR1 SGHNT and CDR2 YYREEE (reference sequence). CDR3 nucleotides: TGTGCCAGCAGCCTCTCTAGGGGTGGGGGATACAATGAGCAGTTCTTC. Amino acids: CASSLSRGGGYNEQFF. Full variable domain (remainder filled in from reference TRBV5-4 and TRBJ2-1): ETGVTQSPTHLIKTRGQQVTLRCSSQSGHNTVSWYQQALGQGPQFIFQYYREEENGRGNFPPRFSGLQFPNYSSELNVNALELDDSALYLCASSLSRGGGYNEQFFGPGTRLTVL.

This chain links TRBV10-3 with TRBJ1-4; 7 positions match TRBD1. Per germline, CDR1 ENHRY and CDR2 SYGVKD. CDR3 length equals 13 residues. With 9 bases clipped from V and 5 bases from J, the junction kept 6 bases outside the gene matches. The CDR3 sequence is CAIGGTANEKLFF. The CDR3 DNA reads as TGTGCCATAGGGGGCACAGCGAATGAAAAACTGTTTTTT.

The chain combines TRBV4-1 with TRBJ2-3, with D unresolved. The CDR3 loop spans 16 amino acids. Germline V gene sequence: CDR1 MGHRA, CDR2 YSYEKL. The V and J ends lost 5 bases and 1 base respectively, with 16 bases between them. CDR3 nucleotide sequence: TGCGCCAGCAGCTTACTGAGGAACGTCGGCACAGATACGCAGTATTTT. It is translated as CASSLLRNVGTDTQYF.

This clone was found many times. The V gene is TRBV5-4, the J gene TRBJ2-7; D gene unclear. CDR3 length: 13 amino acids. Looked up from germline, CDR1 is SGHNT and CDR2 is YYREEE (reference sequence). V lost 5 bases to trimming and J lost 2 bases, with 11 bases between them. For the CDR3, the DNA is TGTGCCAGCAGTTCCAGCCTAACCTACGAGCAGTACTTC. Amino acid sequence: CASSSSLTYEQYF.

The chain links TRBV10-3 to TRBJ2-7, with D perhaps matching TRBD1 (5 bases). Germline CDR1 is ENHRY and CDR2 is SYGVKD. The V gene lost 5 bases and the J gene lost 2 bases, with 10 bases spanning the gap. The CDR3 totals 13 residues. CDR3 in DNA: TGTGCCATCAGTCGGAAGGGGCCCTACGAGCAGTACTTC. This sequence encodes CAISRKGPYEQYF.

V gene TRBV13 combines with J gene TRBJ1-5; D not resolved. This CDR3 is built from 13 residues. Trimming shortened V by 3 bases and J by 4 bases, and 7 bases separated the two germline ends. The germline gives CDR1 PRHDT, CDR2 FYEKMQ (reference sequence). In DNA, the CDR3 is TGTGCCAGCAGCTTTTCCCCGAATCAGCCCCAGCATTTT. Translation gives CASSFSPNQPQHF.

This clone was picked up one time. The CDR3 DNA sequence: TGCGCCAGCAGCCAACCCACAGATCAGCCCCAGCATTTT. This gives the protein CASSQPTDQPQHF. The rearrangement links TRBV4-1 to TRBJ1-5; D remains ambiguous. The CDR3 has 13 amino acids. Germline V lookup: CDR1 MGHRA, CDR2 YSYEKL. V lost 2 bases and J 5 bases, leaving 7 bases between the germline ends.

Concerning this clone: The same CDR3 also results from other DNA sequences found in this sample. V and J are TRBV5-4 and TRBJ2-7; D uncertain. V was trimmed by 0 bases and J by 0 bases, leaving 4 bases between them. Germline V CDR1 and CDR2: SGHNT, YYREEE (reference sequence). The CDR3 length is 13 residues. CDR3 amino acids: CASSLVDSYEQYF. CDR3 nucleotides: TGTGCCAGCAGCTTGGTGGACTCCTACGAGCAGTACTTC.

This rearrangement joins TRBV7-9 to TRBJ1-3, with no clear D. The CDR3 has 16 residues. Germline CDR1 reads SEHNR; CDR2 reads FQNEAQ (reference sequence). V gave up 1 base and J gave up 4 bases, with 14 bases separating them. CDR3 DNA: TGTGCCAGCAGCTTAGGGTCGTGGGGAAGGGGAAACACCATATATTTT. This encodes CASSLGSWGRGNTIYF.

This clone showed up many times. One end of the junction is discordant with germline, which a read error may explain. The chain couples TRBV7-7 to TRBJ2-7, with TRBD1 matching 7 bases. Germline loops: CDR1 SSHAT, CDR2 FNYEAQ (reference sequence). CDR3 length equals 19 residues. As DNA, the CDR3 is TGTGCTAGCAGCTTAGAGGGACAGAGGAACTCCTTCCAATACTACGAGCAGTACTTC. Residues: CASSLEGQRNSFQYYEQYF.

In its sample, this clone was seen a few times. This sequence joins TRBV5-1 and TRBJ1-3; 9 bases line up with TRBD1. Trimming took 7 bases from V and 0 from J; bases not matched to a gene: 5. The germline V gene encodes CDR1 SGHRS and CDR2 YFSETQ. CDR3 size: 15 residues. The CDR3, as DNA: TGCGCCAGCCTGGGACAGGGTAGCTCTGGAAACACCATATATTTT. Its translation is CASLGQGSSGNTIYF.

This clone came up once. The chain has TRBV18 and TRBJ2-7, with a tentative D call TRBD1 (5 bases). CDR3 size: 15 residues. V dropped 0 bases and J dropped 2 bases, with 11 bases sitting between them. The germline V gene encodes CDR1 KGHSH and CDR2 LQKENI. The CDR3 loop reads CASSPPSGITYEQYF. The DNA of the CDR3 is TGTGCCAGCTCACCACCTTCAGGGATTACCTACGAGCAGTACTTC.

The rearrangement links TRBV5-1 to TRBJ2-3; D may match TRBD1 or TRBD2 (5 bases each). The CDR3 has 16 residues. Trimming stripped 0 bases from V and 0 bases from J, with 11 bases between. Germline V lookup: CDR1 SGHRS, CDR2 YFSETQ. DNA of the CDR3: TGCGCCAGCAGCTTGGAGTTGGGGGTTAGCACAGATACGCAGTATTTT. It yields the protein CASSLELGVSTDTQYF.

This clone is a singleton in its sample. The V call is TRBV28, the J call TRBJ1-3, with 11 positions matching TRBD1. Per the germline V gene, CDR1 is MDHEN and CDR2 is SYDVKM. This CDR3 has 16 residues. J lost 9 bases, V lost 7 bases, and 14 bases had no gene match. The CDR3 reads CASKQSGTGGFSTIYF. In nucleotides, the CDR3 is TGTGCCAGCAAGCAATCGGGGACAGGGGGTTTCAGCACCATATATTTT.

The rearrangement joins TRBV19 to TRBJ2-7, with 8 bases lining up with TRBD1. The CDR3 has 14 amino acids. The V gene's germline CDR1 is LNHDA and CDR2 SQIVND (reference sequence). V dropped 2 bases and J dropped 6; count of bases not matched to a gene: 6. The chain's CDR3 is CASSIRTGSGEQYF. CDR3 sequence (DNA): TGTGCCAGTAGTATACGGACAGGGTCGGGCGAGCAGTACTTC.

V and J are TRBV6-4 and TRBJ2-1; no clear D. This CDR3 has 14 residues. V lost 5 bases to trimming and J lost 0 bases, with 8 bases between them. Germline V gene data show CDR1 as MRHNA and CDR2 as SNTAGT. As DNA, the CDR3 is TGTGCCAGCAGTATGGGGTACTCCTACAATGAGCAGTTCTTC. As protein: CASSMGYSYNEQFF.

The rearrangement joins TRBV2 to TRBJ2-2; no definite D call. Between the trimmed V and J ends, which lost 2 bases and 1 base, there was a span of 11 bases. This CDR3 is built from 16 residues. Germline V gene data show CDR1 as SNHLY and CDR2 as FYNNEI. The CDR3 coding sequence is TGTGCCAGCAGTGAACCGGACGCGTTGAACACCGGGGAGCTGTTTTTT. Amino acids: CASSEPDALNTGELFF.

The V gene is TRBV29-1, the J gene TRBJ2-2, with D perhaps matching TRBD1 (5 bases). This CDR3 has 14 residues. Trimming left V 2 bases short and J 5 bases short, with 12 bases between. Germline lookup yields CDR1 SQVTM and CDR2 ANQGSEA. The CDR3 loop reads CSVERGRRTGELFF. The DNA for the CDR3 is TGCAGCGTTGAAAGGGGCCGGCGGACCGGGGAGCTGTTTTTT.

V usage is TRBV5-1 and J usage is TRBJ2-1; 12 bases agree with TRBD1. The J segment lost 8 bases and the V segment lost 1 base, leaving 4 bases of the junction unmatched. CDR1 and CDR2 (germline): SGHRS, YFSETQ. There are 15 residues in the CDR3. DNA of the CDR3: TGCGCCAGCAGCTTGATCGGGGACAGGGGGCATGAGCAGTTCTTC. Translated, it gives CASSLIGDRGHEQFF.

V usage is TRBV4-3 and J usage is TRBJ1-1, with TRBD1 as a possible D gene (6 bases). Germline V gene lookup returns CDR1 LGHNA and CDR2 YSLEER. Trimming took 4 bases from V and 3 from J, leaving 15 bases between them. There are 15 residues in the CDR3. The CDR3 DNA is TGCGCCAGCAGCCCGCTGGTAGGGGGGGACACTGAAGCTTTCTTT. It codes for CASSPLVGGDTEAFF.